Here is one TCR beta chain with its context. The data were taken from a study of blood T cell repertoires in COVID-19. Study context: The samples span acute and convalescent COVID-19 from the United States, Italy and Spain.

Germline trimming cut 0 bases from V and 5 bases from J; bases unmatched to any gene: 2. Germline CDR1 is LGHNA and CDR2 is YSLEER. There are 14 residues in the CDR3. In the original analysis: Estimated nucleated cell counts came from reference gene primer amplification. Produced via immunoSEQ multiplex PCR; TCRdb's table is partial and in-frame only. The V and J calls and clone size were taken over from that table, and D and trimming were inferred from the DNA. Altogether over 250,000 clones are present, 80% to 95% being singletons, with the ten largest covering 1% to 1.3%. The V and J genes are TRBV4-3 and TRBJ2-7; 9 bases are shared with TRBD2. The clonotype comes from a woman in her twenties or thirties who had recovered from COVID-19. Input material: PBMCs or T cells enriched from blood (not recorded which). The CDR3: CASSQDVAGDEQYF. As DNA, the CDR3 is TGCGCCAGCAGCCAAGATGTAGCGGGAGACGAGCAGTACTTC.